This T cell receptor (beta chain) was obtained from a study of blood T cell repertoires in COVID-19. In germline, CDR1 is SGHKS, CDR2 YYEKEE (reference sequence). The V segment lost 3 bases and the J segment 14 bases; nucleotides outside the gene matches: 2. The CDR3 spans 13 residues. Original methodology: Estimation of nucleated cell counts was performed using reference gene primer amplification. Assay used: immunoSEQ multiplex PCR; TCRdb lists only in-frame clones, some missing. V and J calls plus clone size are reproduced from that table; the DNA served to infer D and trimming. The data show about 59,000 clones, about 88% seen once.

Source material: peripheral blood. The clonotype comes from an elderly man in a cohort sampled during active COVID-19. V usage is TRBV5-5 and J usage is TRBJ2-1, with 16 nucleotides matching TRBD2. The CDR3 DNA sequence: TGTGCCAGCAGCTCAGGGACTAGCGGGGGGGAGTTCTTC. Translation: CASSSGTSGGEFF.